The entry below gives a single T cell receptor (beta chain) sequence along with its context. Its antigen target is currently unknown. No much larger clonotype is one base removed from it; base qualities were not supplied. V is shortened by 1 base, J by 5 bases, and the region joining them spans 15 bases. There are 15 amino acids in the CDR3, from cysteine to phenylalanine inclusive. The read is trimmed to its CDR3 DNA, 45 bases read in frame from base 1. The germline V gene gives CDR1 as SGHVS and CDR2 as FQNEAQ. These data are taken from a study of cytomegalovirus exposure and HLA in healthy donors (dated by TCRdb to the late 2010s). Some background on the complete study: An earlier analysis of some 600 of the donors reported about 280 Gb of sequence data and around 120 million unique TCR beta sequences obtained from some 170 million T cells. An early release covering over 500 HLA-typed donors comprised about 300 gigabases of sequencing data and roughly 86 million unique TCR sequences. The genetic ancestry cluster associated with self-reported Caucasian donors included approximately 85% of the 350 to 500 genotyped donors. The aim of the study was to test whether cataloging public T cell receptors could identify signatures of past pathogen exposure. The T cell repertoires of some 670 subjects were profiled by immunosequencing and related to cytomegalovirus serostatus. Besides the first cohort of 500 to 700 subjects, a separate validation cohort made up of 120 different subjects was used. To predict cytomegalovirus infection status, the study brought together high-throughput TCR immunosequencing, statistical association of individual TCRs with disease status, and machine learning. To study patterns of TCR occurrence, a later analysis re-analyzed previously published TCR beta repertoires from more than 550 donors and added high-resolution HLA genotyping. The later analysis used no new phenotypic data to find candidate immune exposures, relying instead on TCR beta sequences and their occurrence across donors. An earlier analysis of around 580 of the donors used high-throughput TCR beta sequencing to judge whether each TCR beta V gene segment behaved as functional or pseudogenic. Donor age, sex, ethnicity and CMV serostatus were compiled together with the repertoire data. A later genetic analysis used genome-wide SNP genotypes for about 55% of the 666 donors, treating that subset as a discovery cohort. Every discovery cohort repertoire had been produced on one sequencing platform. HLA typing covered class I and class II loci at four-digit resolution. Typing coverage varied by locus: 629-630 donors for A, B, C, DRB1 and DQB1; more than 500 for DQA1; around 570 for DPA1; roughly 450 for DPB1. Roughly 5 DR-DQ haplotypes were treated as single units for association and clustering because of strong linkage in the cohort. Among about 390 genotyped donors of the cohort, an average of approximately 240,000 unique TCR beta nucleotide sequences were sequenced per donor, roughly a sixth of them non-productive.

General study outcomes and caveats: For the cohort, immune exposure information was limited to CMV serostatus. A later analysis found that most CMV-associated TCR beta chains appeared HLA-restricted, with HLA associations seemingly driven largely by CMV exposure. It was suggested by the authors that the approach could potentially be generalized to other disease states and immunological phenotypes. The sequencing pipeline was judged likely to have produced a cluster of highly shared sequence variants as a technical artifact. A later analysis found that HLA-associated TCR beta chains were more clonally expanded and had lower generation probabilities than equally common non-associated chains. The 87-base-pair reads could not distinguish some IMGT-functional V segments, including TRBV6-2 and TRBV6-3, so those segments were excluded. Several of the top co-occurrence clusters appeared to be linked to parvovirus B19, influenza, CMV and Epstein-Barr virus, according to a later analysis. Broadly in line with IMGT annotations, most TCR beta V segments showed up in productive rearrangements about 90% or about 30% of the time in an earlier analysis of several hundred of the donors. Roughly uniform sequencing depth across donors was assumed in presence/absence analyses, although this assumption may not hold. Because counts were too low, some 17 rarely observed V segments, including chromosome 9 orphons, were left out of the earlier analysis of over 550 of the donors. Three of the identified cytomegalovirus-associated TCR beta chains were confirmed in vitro to be specific for cytomegalovirus antigens. A further reported finding was that TCR beta sequences accurately predicted the HLA-A and HLA-B alleles for most subjects in the first cohort. The classifier was reported to diagnose cytomegalovirus status with high specificity and sensitivity in both the original cohort and the validation cohort. Compared with the roughly 710-donor mean, donors in an Asian-associated ancestry cluster had fewer N-insertions in productive TCRs, according to a later genetic analysis. The cohort was sequenced for TCR beta chains only, and without alpha or paired-chain data the features that could be detected were limited. Because HLA typing was unavailable for some donors at each locus, only the typed subset was used in association tests. Across donors, most TCR sequences were observed very rarely, whereas some public TCRs were present in many individuals. Strong co-occurrence of HLA alleles, especially DR and DQ, made assigning TCR associations to individual alleles difficult. Linkage disequilibrium might explain the correlated functional status among segregating V segments, but an unknown experimental factor could not be excluded. In the study, roughly 160 TCR beta chains were listed as associated with cytomegalovirus. In a later analysis, 15,000 to 20,000 TCR beta sequences were associated with specific HLA alleles at a false discovery rate of 0.05. In a later analysis, TCR association rates were found to vary across HLA loci, with the most associated TCRs seen for DRB1 alleles and the fewest for HLA-C alleles. In a later genetic analysis, a missense DCLRE1C variant was associated with V-gene and J-gene trimming of TCR beta chains, and the association was replicated in an independent cohort.

In total, approximately 700 healthy bone marrow donors made up the cohort. At the time of sampling, every cohort member was nominally healthy, though immune exposures that went unrecorded were likely present. The donor was CMV seronegative and was included in the group of 352 seronegative cohort members. Every donor gave a peripheral blood sample, and the peripheral blood mononuclear cells from that sample were used for TCR beta sequencing. Genomic DNA was extracted from the blood cell samples with the Qiagen DNeasy Blood Extraction Kit. The library came from the immunoSEQ multiplex PCR assay. A mixture of 60 forward primers for TCR Vbeta segments and 13 reverse primers for TCR Jbeta segments was used in the multiplex PCR. The CDR3 region of rearranged TCR beta genes was amplified from genomic DNA with a multiplex PCR assay. Amplified TCR beta libraries were sequenced as 87-base-pair reads on the Illumina HiSeq System. The authors processed their data as follows. A later analysis counted around 72 million unique TCR beta chains across the 640 or so repertoires, and around 9.9 million of these chains were shared by at least two donors. A nearest-neighbor algorithm error-corrected the raw reads and collapsed the reads into unique sequences, merging closely related sequences to remove PCR and sequencing errors. To assign V, D and J gene segments, CDR3 sequences were aligned to IMGT reference sequences. For a sequence to be retained, at least a six-nucleotide match to both a V gene segment and a J gene segment was required. Rearrangements were called productive when the CDR3 lacked stop codons and stayed in frame with V and J; all others were non-productive. CDR3 was defined according to IMGT convention as the region running from the second conserved V-encoded cysteine to the conserved J-encoded phenylalanine. The earlier analysis of fewer than 750 of the donors excluded sequences that lacked an unambiguous match to a single V gene segment. In an earlier analysis of a few hundred of the donors, V segments were called functional above 56.7% productive rearrangements and were called segregating when the between-donor standard deviation exceeded 5%. A statistical classification framework was built to diagnose cytomegalovirus status from the catalog of TCR beta chain sequences. A later analysis assigned V and J genes by comparing TCR nucleotide sequences with IMGT/GENE-DB human TR gene sequences. Using the TCRdist pipeline, a later analysis assigned CDR3 sequences along with most-parsimonious VDJ recombination scenarios. A later analysis defined each TCR beta chain by its CDR3 amino acid sequence plus V-gene family, and excluded reads lacking a unique V-gene family. To address suspected cross-contamination and a sequencing artifact, a later analysis removed roughly 640 highly shared, low-generation-probability nucleotide sequences. For each public chain, a later analysis derived a clonal expansion index from normalized ranks of inferred template counts within each repertoire. Generation probabilities in a later analysis came from a VDJ recombination model fitted to out-of-frame rearrangements, and those results were checked against IGoR. In a later analysis, TCR-TCR, TCR-HLA and TCR-CMV co-occurrence was scored with hypergeometric tests, and a repertoire-size bias correction was applied to TCR pairs. To estimate false discovery rates, a later analysis permuted the HLA or CMV assignments 20 times. In a later analysis, co-occurring TCRs were grouped with DBSCAN, and TCRdist sequence similarity was added when clustering was performed within HLA-allele-positive subsets. Repertoires with fewer than 30,000 or more than 120,000 public chains were left out of co-occurrence clustering, as were four to six repertoires with anomalous nucleotide sharing. Imported from immuneACCESS, the table was reduced by TCRdb to in-frame sequences with V and J called. These copies leave out some clones; in studies compared against another copy, an unresolved V gene accounts for under half, and the cause of the remainder is not known. V, J and clone size are taken as reported in that table, and D and trimming were inferred from the DNA itself. The sample table holds roughly 100,000 clones, of which roughly 79% were seen once. The ten largest clones take up approximately 5.6% of the sample.

The chain links TRBV7-8 with TRBJ2-7; TRBD1 might be the D gene, on 6 matching bases. This sequence was found in a male donor in good health and CMV-seronegative. Sequenced material: PBMCs. Here the CDR3 is given as CASSLEGIRGDEQYF. The nucleotide sequence is given as TGTGCCAGCAGCTTAGAGGGTATCAGGGGTGACGAGCAGTACTTC.